The rows below give T cell receptor beta chains drawn from one sample of a study of technical replicates of blood from a handful of donors. TCRdb's copy holds only in-frame clones and misses some; the assay was immunoSEQ multiplex PCR. The repertoire holds roughly 56,000 clones, roughly 86% seen once, with around 4.9% in the top ten. Sequenced sample: PBMCs. The receptors were sampled from a human donor in good health. Some clones in this sample may be carry-over from other donors' samples. CDR3s include the opening cysteine and the closing phenylalanine or tryptophan. The order of the fields is V gene, J gene, D gene, clone size, CDR3 protein, CDR3 DNA. A D gene is named only where the DNA matches it firmly. Size values are once, few and many counts, or a class for expanded clones, and some rows have none.

V: TRBV7-9
J: TRBJ2-7
D: TRBD2
size: NA
CDR3: CASSLSVAGGGDYEQYF
DNA: TGTGCCAGCAGCTTATCGGTTGCCGGCGGGGGGGACTACGAGCAGTACTTC

V: TRBV29-1
J: TRBJ2-1
D: TRBD2
size: NA
CDR3: CSVRGTGGPDIKQFF
DNA: TGCAGCGTCCGAGGGACGGGGGGGCCCGACATAAAGCAGTTCTTC

V: TRBV14
J: TRBJ1-2
D: NA
size: NA
CDR3: CATSGGSSLYGYTF
DNA: TGTGCCACCTCTGGGGGGTCCTCCCTCTATGGCTACACCTTC

V: TRBV18
J: TRBJ2-3
D: TRBD1
size: NA
CDR3: CASSPSRQGYTQYF
DNA: TGTGCCAGCTCACCATCCAGACAGGGTTATACGCAGTATTTT

V: TRBV5-1
J: TRBJ2-2
D: NA
size: NA
CDR3: CASSVRANTGELFF
DNA: TGCGCCAGCAGCGTCCGGGCGAACACCGGGGAGCTGTTTTTT

V: TRBV19
J: TRBJ2-7
D: NA
size: NA
CDR3: CASSPLIGYEQYF
DNA: TGTGCCAGTAGTCCCCTTATCGGCTACGAGCAGTACTTC

V: TRBV7-8
J: TRBJ1-2
D: TRBD1
size: NA
CDR3: CASSLSPDRGSGGYTF
DNA: TGTGCCAGCAGCTTATCCCCGGACAGGGGGTCTGGAGGCTACACCTTC

V: TRBV13
J: TRBJ2-1
D: NA
size: NA
CDR3: CASSEDRREQFF
DNA: TGTGCCAGCAGCGAAGACCGGAGGGAGCAGTTCTTC

V: TRBV4-2
J: TRBJ2-7
D: NA
size: NA
CDR3: CASSQPTRTYEQYF
DNA: TGTGCCAGCAGCCAACCGACTAGAACCTACGAGCAGTACTTC

V: TRBV15
J: TRBJ1-4
D: TRBD1
size: NA
CDR3: CATSRDLGTGSNEKLFF
DNA: TGTGCCACCAGCAGAGATCTAGGGACAGGGAGTAATGAAAAACTGTTTTTT

V: TRBV7-9
J: TRBJ1-6
D: TRBD1
size: NA
CDR3: CASRSTGGAGSPLHF
DNA: TGTGCCAGCAGGTCGACAGGGGGCGCAGGTTCACCCCTCCACTTT

V: TRBV28
J: TRBJ2-7
D: TRBD1
size: many
CDR3: CASSPGTGRGLPYEQYF
DNA: TGTGCCAGCAGTCCAGGGACAGGCCGAGGCCTACCCTACGAGCAGTACTTC

V: TRBV30
J: TRBJ2-3
D: NA
size: NA
CDR3: CAWSVRRADTQYF
DNA: TGTGCCTGGAGTGTACGTCGCGCAGATACGCAGTATTTT

V: TRBV19
J: TRBJ2-7
D: TRBD2
size: NA
CDR3: CASSGGRGSYEQYF
DNA: TGTGCCAGTAGCGGCGGGAGGGGCTCCTACGAGCAGTACTTC

V: TRBV11-2
J: TRBJ2-3
D: NA
size: NA
CDR3: CASSGRLVSQYF
DNA: TGTGCCAGCAGCGGAAGACTAGTGTCGCAGTATTTT

V: TRBV7-2
J: TRBJ1-1
D: NA
size: NA
CDR3: CASSLGGENTEAFF
DNA: TGTGCCAGCAGCTTAGGCGGGGAGAACACTGAAGCTTTCTTT

V: TRBV5-8
J: TRBJ2-4
D: NA
size: NA
CDR3: CASDPPGLAKNIQYF
DNA: TGTGCCAGCGATCCCCCCGGACTAGCCAAAAACATTCAGTACTTC

V: TRBV7-2
J: TRBJ2-5
D: TRBD2
size: NA
CDR3: CASRGTSMETQYF
DNA: TGTGCCAGCAGAGGGACTAGCATGGAGACCCAGTACTTC

V: TRBV7-9
J: TRBJ2-7
D: TRBD2
size: NA
CDR3: CASTLGGEPGYEQYF
DNA: TGTGCCAGCACCCTTGGGGGGGAGCCGGGCTACGAGCAGTACTTC

V: TRBV30
J: TRBJ1-6
D: NA
size: NA
CDR3: CAWSLVVGNSPLHF
DNA: TGTGCCTGGAGTCTAGTGGTAGGCAATTCACCCCTCCACTTT

V: TRBV2
J: TRBJ2-7
D: TRBD2
size: NA
CDR3: CASRDLAGSSYEQYF
DNA: TGTGCCAGCAGGGACCTAGCGGGGAGCTCCTACGAGCAGTACTTC

V: TRBV19
J: TRBJ2-7
D: NA
size: NA
CDR3: CASSNRDSYEQYF
DNA: TGTGCCAGTAGCAACCGGGACTCCTACGAGCAGTACTTC

V: TRBV14
J: TRBJ2-7
D: TRBD1
size: once
CDR3: CASRATGTGDYEQYF
DNA: TGTGCCAGCAGGGCGACCGGGACAGGGGACTACGAGCAGTACTTC

V: TRBV11-2
J: TRBJ1-1
D: NA
size: NA
CDR3: CASSPMTGMNTEAFF
DNA: TGTGCCAGCAGCCCAATGACAGGCATGAACACTGAAGCTTTCTTT

V: TRBV2
J: TRBJ2-7
D: TRBD1
size: NA
CDR3: CASSVGGGFDEQYF
DNA: TGTGCCAGCAGTGTAGGGGGCGGATTTGACGAGCAGTACTTC

V: TRBV6-6
J: TRBJ1-1
D: NA
size: NA
CDR3: CASSPTGFGEAFF
DNA: TGTGCCAGCAGTCCGACGGGGTTCGGTGAAGCTTTCTTT

V: TRBV27
J: TRBJ2-6
D: TRBD1
size: once
CDR3: CASAHARTGQLTGANVLTF
DNA: TGTGCCAGCGCCCACGCCAGGACAGGTCAACTAACTGGGGCCAACGTCCTGACTTTC

V: TRBV7-2
J: TRBJ2-7
D: TRBD1
size: NA
CDR3: CASSRRTGLNEQYF
DNA: TGTGCCAGCAGCAGACGGACAGGGTTAAACGAGCAGTACTTC